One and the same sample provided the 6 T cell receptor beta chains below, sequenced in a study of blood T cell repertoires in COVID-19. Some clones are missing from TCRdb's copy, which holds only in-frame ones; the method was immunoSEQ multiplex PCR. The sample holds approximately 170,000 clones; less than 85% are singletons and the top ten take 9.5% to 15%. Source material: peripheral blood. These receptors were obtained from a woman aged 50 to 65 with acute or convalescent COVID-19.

The CDR3 DNA reads as TGTGCCAGTAAGGACGGGCAGGGCTCCAAAAACATTCAGTACTTC. It specifies CASKDGQGSKNIQYF. The rearrangement uses TRBV19 and TRBJ2-4, with D possibly matching TRBD1 (5 bases). The CDR3 contains 15 residues. In germline, CDR1 is LNHDA, CDR2 SQIVND (reference sequence). Trimming removed 7 bases from V and 2 bases from J, with 15 bases in between.

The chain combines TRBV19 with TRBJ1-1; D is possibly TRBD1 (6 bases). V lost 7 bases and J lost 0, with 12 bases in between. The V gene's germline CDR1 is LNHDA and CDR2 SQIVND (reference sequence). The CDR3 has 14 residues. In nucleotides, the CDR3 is TGTGCCAGTATGGGAGGGGGGTTGAACACTGAAGCTTTCTTT. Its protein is CASMGGGLNTEAFF. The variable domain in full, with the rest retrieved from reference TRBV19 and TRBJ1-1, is DGGITQSPKYLFRKEGQNVTLSCEQNLNHDAMYWYRQDPGQGLRLIYYSQIVNDFQKGDIAEGYSVSREKKESFPLTVTSAQKNPTAFYLCASMGGGLNTEAFFGQGTRLTVV.

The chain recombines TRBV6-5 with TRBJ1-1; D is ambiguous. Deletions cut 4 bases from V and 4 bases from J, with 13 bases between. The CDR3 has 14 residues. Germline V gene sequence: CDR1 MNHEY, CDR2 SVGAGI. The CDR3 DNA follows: TGTGCCAGCAGTTCCCCCCGGGAGAGCACTGAAGCTTTCTTT. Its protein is CASSSPRESTEAFF.

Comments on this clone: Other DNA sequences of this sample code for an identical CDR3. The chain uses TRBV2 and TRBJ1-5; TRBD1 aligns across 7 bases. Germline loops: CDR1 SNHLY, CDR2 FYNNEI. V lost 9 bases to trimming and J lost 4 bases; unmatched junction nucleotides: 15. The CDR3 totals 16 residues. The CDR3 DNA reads TGTGCCAGTCATGTAACCCCGGGACAGTTAAATCAGCCCCAGCATTTT. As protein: CASHVTPGQLNQPQHF.

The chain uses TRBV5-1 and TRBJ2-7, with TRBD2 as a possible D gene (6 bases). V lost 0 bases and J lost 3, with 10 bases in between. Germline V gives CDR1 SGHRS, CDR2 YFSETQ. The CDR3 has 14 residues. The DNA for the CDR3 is TGCGCCAGCAGCTTGGGAGGCGGGGTCTACGAGCAGTACTTC. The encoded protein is CASSLGGGVYEQYF. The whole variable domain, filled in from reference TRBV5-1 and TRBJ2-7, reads KAGVTQTPRYLIKTRGQQVTLSCSPISGHRSVSWYQQTPGQGLQFLFEYFSETQRNKGNFPGRFSGRQFSNSRSEMNVSTLELGDSALYLCASSLGGGVYEQYFGPGTRLTVT.

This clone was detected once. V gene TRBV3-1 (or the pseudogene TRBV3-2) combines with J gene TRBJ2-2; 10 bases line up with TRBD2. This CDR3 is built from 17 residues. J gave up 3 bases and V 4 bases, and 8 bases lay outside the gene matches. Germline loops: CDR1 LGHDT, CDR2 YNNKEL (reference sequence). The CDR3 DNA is TGTGCCAGCAGCCGCCAGCGGGGGGGCTTGGACACCGGGGAGCTGTTTTTT. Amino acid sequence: CASSRQRGGLDTGELFF.